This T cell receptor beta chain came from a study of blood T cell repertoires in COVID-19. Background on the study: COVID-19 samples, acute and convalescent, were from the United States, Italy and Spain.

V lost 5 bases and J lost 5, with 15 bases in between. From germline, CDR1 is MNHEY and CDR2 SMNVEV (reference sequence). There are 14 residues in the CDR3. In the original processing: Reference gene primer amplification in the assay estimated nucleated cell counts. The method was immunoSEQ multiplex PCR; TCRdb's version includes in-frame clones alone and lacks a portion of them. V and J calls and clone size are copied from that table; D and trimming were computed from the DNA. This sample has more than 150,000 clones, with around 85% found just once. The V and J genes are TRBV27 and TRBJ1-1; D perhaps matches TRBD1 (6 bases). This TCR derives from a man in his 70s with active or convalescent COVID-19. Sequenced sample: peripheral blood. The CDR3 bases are TGTGCCAGCAGTCACAGGGCTGTGGGGACTGAAGCTTTCTTT. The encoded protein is CASSHRAVGTEAFF.